This passage covers 7 T cell receptor beta chains from one sample sequenced in a study of blood T cell repertoires in COVID-19. TCRdb's copy holds only in-frame clones and misses some; the assay was immunoSEQ multiplex PCR. The sample includes some 59,000 clones, about 78% of them seen just once. The material sequenced was peripheral blood. Source of these receptors: a man of 80 years or more with active or convalescent COVID-19.

This clone was counted once. This sequence joins TRBV6-5 and TRBJ1-2, with TRBD1 as a possible D gene (6 bases). From germline, CDR1 is MNHEY and CDR2 SVGAGI. The CDR3 runs to 15 residues. Trimming left V 4 bases short and J 0 bases short, with 12 bases between. CDR3 in amino acids: CASSLQGGANYGYTF. In DNA, the CDR3 is TGTGCCAGCAGTTTACAGGGTGGGGCTAACTATGGCTACACCTTC.

The rearrangement uses TRBV11-3 and TRBJ2-1; D may be TRBD2 (6 bases). The CDR3 runs 16 residues. Looked up from germline, CDR1 is SGHNT and CDR2 is YENEEA. Trimming took off 4 bases at V and 0 bases at J, with 13 bases between the two ends. The CDR3, as DNA: TGTGCCAGCAGCTCGCTCCGCGGGGACTCCTACAATGAGCAGTTCTTC. This codes for CASSSLRGDSYNEQFF. Complete variable domain (other parts from reference TRBV11-3 and TRBJ2-1): EAGVVQSPRYKIIEKKQPVAFWCNPISGHNTLYWYLQNLGQGPELLIRYENEEAVDDSQLPKDRFSAERLKGVDSTLKIQPAELGDSAVYLCASSSLRGDSYNEQFFGPGTRLTVL.

The chain employs TRBV28 and TRBJ1-5; D perhaps matches TRBD1 (6 bases). Trimming removed 5 bases from V and 1 base from J, with 9 bases in between. The germline V gene has CDR1 MDHEN and CDR2 SYDVKM. The CDR3 is 14 amino acids. The CDR3 region has the DNA TGTGCCAGCAGTCTCGGACAGAGCAATCAGCCCCAGCATTTT. Amino acids: CASSLGQSNQPQHF.

The genes are TRBV2 and TRBJ1-5; TRBD1 matches 7 bases. CDR3 length equals 17 residues. J gave up 0 bases and V 4 bases, and 9 bases lay outside the gene matches. Germline assignment: CDR1 SNHLY and CDR2 FYNNEI. The CDR3: CASSATTGLRSNQPQHF. DNA for the CDR3: TGTGCCAGCAGTGCAACGACAGGGTTACGTAGCAATCAGCCCCAGCATTTT.

The CDR3 DNA is TGTGCCACCAACTCCGGGACAGGGATTGGCTACACCTTC. This codes for CATNSGTGIGYTF. V usage is TRBV24-1 and J usage is TRBJ1-2; 9 positions match TRBD1. After removal of 8 bases from V and 7 bases from J, the junction contained 7 bases not matched to a gene. This CDR3 contains 13 residues. CDR1 and CDR2 (germline): KGHDR, SFDVKD.

This chain connects TRBV15 to TRBJ1-2; unclear D gene. V lost 0 bases to trimming and J lost 0 bases, with 5 bases between them. The germline V gene encodes CDR1 LNHNV and CDR2 YYDKDF (reference sequence). CDR3 length: 14 amino acids. CDR3 nucleotides: TGTGCCACCAGCAGAGATTTAGCTAACTATGGCTACACCTTC. Protein: CATSRDLANYGYTF.

This rearrangement joins TRBV3-1 (or the pseudogene TRBV3-2) to TRBJ2-5; a weak D match, TRBD2 (6 bases). The length of the CDR3 is 15 residues. The V and J ends lost 6 bases and 0 bases respectively, with 14 bases between them. Germline V CDR1 and CDR2: LGHDT, YNNKEL (reference sequence). The CDR3, as DNA: TGTGCCAGCAGTTTCCCGGGGGAAAACCAAGAGACCCAGTACTTC. Its protein product is CASSFPGENQETQYF.